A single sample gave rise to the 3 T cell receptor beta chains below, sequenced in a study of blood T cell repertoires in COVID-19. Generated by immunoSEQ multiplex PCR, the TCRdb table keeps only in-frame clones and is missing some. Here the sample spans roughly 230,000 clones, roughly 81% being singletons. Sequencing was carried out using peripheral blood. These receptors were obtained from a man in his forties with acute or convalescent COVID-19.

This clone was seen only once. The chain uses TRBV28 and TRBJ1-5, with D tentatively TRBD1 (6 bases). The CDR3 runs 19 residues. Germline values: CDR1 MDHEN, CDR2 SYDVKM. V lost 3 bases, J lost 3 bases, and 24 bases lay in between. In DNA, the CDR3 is TGTGCCAGCAGTTTTGCGGCCTTACTAACAGGGAAAACCAATCAGCCCCAGCATTTT. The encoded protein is CASSFAALLTGKTNQPQHF.

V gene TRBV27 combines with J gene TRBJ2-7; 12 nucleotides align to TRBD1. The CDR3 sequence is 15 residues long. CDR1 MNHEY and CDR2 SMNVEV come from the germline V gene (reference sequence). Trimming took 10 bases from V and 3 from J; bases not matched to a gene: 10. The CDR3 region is CATSVGTGGFYEQYF. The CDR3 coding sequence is TGTGCCACCTCGGTAGGGACAGGGGGCTTCTACGAGCAGTACTTC.

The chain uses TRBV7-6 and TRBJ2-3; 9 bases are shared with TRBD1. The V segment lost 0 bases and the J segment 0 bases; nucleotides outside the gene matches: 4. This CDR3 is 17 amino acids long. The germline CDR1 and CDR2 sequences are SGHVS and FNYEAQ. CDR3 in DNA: TGTGCCAGCAGCTTAGCAGCGACAGGGGGAAGCACAGATACGCAGTATTTT. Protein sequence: CASSLAATGGSTDTQYF.